These 21 T cell receptor beta chains share one sample of origin, sequenced in a study of Ad26.COV2.S vaccination and SARS-CoV-2 variants. Stated treatment: 19 received Ad26.COV2.S at low or high dose, single or two shots; 5 received placebo; per-sample allocation not given. Collection of samples fell on day 63 after the first vaccine or placebo injection. Profiled with immunoSEQ multiplex PCR; TCRdb holds only in-frame clones, not every one. The sample has roughly 680,000 clones, about 90% seen once. This specimen was peripheral blood, taken in a trial of Ad26.COV2.S vaccine versus placebo. Receptors originate from a person aged 18-60 years who received the Ad26.COV2.S COVID-19 vaccine or a placebo.

This chain connects TRBV5-1 to TRBJ2-7; D unresolved. Germline-derived CDR1 and CDR2 are SGHRS and YFSETQ. Trimming took 3 bases from V and 3 from J, leaving 16 bases between them. CDR3 length: 15 amino acids. The CDR3 protein is CASSSVTGVFYEQYF. The DNA for the CDR3 is TGCGCCAGCAGCTCGGTTACTGGGGTGTTCTACGAGCAGTACTTC.

The chain employs TRBV10-3 and TRBJ2-2; TRBD2 matches 10 bases. The CDR3 length is 18 residues. V trimming: 3 bases; J trimming: 6 bases; junction bases outside the gene matches: 13. Germline V lookup: CDR1 ENHRY, CDR2 SYGVKD. Written as DNA, the CDR3 is TGTGCCATCAGTGATGCACTCTTACTAGCGGGAAAACCCGGGGAGCTGTTTTTT. Encoded protein: CAISDALLLAGKPGELFF.

The gene calls are TRBV2 and TRBJ1-1; no firm D call. CDR1 is SNHLY, CDR2 FYNNEI, per germline. The CDR3 has 13 amino acids. With 6 bases removed from V and 1 base from J, the gap between germline ends came to 9 bases. The DNA for the CDR3 is TGTGCCAGCAGGGTTTCGGGGAACACTGAAGCTTTCTTT. Amino acids: CASRVSGNTEAFF.

This clone has a handful of counts. The V and J genes are TRBV18 and TRBJ1-5; D unclear. Trimming cost V 1 base and J 1 base, with 14 bases left between them. CDR1 is KGHSH and CDR2 is LQKENI in the germline V gene. The CDR3 loop spans 17 amino acids. The DNA for the CDR3 is TGTGCCAGCTCACCACTCGGTTCTTGGCAGAGCAATCAGCCCCAGCATTTT. Translation gives CASSPLGSWQSNQPQHF.

The V and J genes are TRBV11-2 and TRBJ2-5, with a tentative D call TRBD2 (6 bases). V gave up 2 bases and J gave up 5 bases, with 9 bases separating them. CDR3 size: 13 residues. Germline V gene lookup returns CDR1 SGHAT and CDR2 FQNNGV. CDR3 loop: CASSLRGWETQYF. The CDR3 DNA reads as TGTGCCAGCAGCTTACGGGGGTGGGAGACCCAGTACTTC.

The genes are TRBV19 and TRBJ1-5, with 10 bases lining up with TRBD1. The trim removed 7 bases at V and 5 bases at J, leaving 5 bases unmatched. The CDR3 is 14 residues long. Germline CDR1 is LNHDA and CDR2 is SQIVND (reference sequence). For the CDR3, the DNA is TGTGCCAGTACCGGGACAGGGGTACATCAGCCCCAGCATTTT. This translates into CASTGTGVHQPQHF.

Worth noting for this clone: The same CDR3 also results from other DNA sequences found in this sample. V usage is TRBV3-1 (or the pseudogene TRBV3-2) and J usage is TRBJ1-2; no reliable D call. The germline V gene has CDR1 LGHDT and CDR2 YNNKEL (reference sequence). This CDR3 region has 13 residues. Trimming took off 2 bases at V and 3 bases at J, with 7 bases between the two ends. The CDR3, as DNA: TGTGCCAGCAGCCAATCGACGGACTATGGCTACACCTTC. This encodes CASSQSTDYGYTF.

This sequence joins TRBV6-5 and TRBJ2-5; D gene uncertain. There are 12 residues in the CDR3. CDR1 is MNHEY and CDR2 is SVGAGI in the germline V gene. Trimming shortened V by 5 bases and J by 7 bases, and 11 bases separated the two germline ends. The CDR3: CASSTPSRTQYF. The CDR3 bases are TGTGCCAGCAGTACCCCATCACGGACCCAGTACTTC.

The CDR3 sequence: CASSKSRGMNTEAFF. The CDR3 DNA follows: TGTGCCAGCAGCAAATCCAGGGGCATGAACACTGAAGCTTTCTTT. The rearrangement joins TRBV7-2 to TRBJ1-1; perhaps TRBD1 as D (6 bases). CDR3 length: 15 residues. CDR1 is SGHTA and CDR2 is FQGNSA in the germline V gene. With 5 bases removed from V and 0 bases from J, the gap between germline ends came to 13 bases.

This clone has more than one count but fewer than ten. The chain couples TRBV7-9 to TRBJ2-1; D is perhaps TRBD2 (5 bases). Deletions cut 6 bases from V and 8 bases from J, with 20 bases between. Germline V CDR1 and CDR2: SEHNR, FQNEAQ (reference sequence). The CDR3 length is 15 residues. The CDR3, as DNA: TGTGCCAGCAGTTCCCGGGCCGGGGTGTCGGATGAGCAGTTCTTC. Its translation is CASSSRAGVSDEQFF.

This clone was found a few times. The J gene is TRBJ2-1, the V gene TRBV7-3; 7 bases are shared with TRBD2. V lost 3 bases, J lost 2 bases, and 1 base stayed unmatched. The CDR3 runs 14 residues. CDR1 SGHTA and CDR2 FQGTGA come from the germline V gene. Here the CDR3 reads CASSFSGAYNEQFF. The DNA for the CDR3 is TGTGCCAGCAGCTTCAGCGGGGCCTACAATGAGCAGTTCTTC.

A word on this clone: The identical CDR3 is also encoded by other nucleotide sequences in the sample. The gene calls are TRBV7-8 and TRBJ1-2; tentative D call: TRBD1 (5 bases). Germline V gene lookup returns CDR1 SGHVS and CDR2 FQNEAQ. Trimming removed 3 bases from V and 2 bases from J, with 7 bases in between. This CDR3 spans 13 amino acids. CDR3 region: CASSLTENYGYTF. DNA of the CDR3: TGTGCCAGCAGCTTGACAGAGAACTATGGCTACACCTTC.

The rearrangement joins TRBV10-3 to TRBJ2-2; D may be TRBD2 (6 bases). The length of the CDR3 is 14 residues. Germline values: CDR1 ENHRY, CDR2 SYGVKD. The V end lost 0 bases, the J end lost 8 bases, and 10 bases lay between the germline ends. As DNA, the CDR3 is TGTGCCATCAGTGAGTCGACGGGGGTAGGGGAGCTGTTTTTT. Its protein is CAISESTGVGELFF.

The chain uses TRBV6-1 and TRBJ1-1, with D possibly TRBD1 on 5 matching bases. The ends were cut back, 3 bases at V and 1 base at J, with 6 bases in the middle. The CDR3 spans 13 residues. Germline V gene data show CDR1 as MNHNS and CDR2 as SASEGT. The CDR3 bases are TGTGCCAGCAGTGAGAGGGGGAACACTGAAGCTTTCTTT. Its translation is CASSERGNTEAFF.

The chain joins TRBV11-1 to TRBJ2-5, with 7 positions matching TRBD1. The CDR3 is 14 amino acids. Germline trimming cut 7 bases from V and 5 bases from J; bases unmatched to any gene: 10. Germline V gives CDR1 SGHAT, CDR2 FQDESV (reference sequence). The CDR3 DNA sequence: TGTGCCAGCACTAACAGGGGAAGTTCGGAGACCCAGTACTTC. Translating it yields CASTNRGSSETQYF. Full variable domain (outside the CDR3, taken from reference TRBV11-1 and TRBJ2-5): EAEVAQSPRYKITEKSQAVAFWCDPISGHATLYWYRQILGQGPELLVQFQDESVVDDSQLPKDRFSAERLKGVDSTLKIQPAELGDSAMYLCASTNRGSSETQYFGPGTRLLVL.

This clone was seen more than once but under ten times. The CDR3 nucleotides read TGTGCCAGCAGTCGGGACAGTAGTACCGGAAACACCATATATTTT. Its translation is CASSRDSSTGNTIYF. This chain connects TRBV2 to TRBJ1-3, with TRBD1 identical over 7 bases. Germline CDR1 reads SNHLY; CDR2 reads FYNNEI. J gave up 4 bases and V 5 bases, and 8 bases lay outside the gene matches. This CDR3 has 15 amino acids.

This clone was seen only a few times. This chain connects TRBV7-9 to TRBJ1-6, with D maybe TRBD1 (5 bases). This CDR3 contains 14 residues. Per the germline V gene, CDR1 is SEHNR and CDR2 is FQNEAQ (reference sequence). V shed 5 bases and J shed 10 bases, with 15 bases lying between them. The chain's CDR3 is CASSADSTGSPLHF. The DNA for the CDR3 is TGTGCCAGCAGCGCCGACAGTACCGGGTCACCCCTCCACTTT.

The J gene is TRBJ1-1, the V gene TRBV30; tentatively, D is TRBD1 (5 bases). V was shortened by 0 bases and J by 5 bases, with 19 bases between the two germline ends. The V gene's germline CDR1 is GTSNPN and CDR2 SVGIG (reference sequence). This CDR3 spans 16 amino acids. DNA of the CDR3: TGTGCCTGGAGTGTACCCCCCTCGGGGCCGGTTACTGAAGCTTTCTTT. Translation: CAWSVPPSGPVTEAFF.

This chain uses TRBV19 with TRBJ1-4; the D gene is possibly TRBD1 (5 bases). Germline V gene data show CDR1 as LNHDA and CDR2 as SQIVND (reference sequence). The ends were cut back, 3 bases at V and 0 bases at J, with 8 bases in the middle. The CDR3 is 15 residues long. The CDR3 sequence is CASSMTASTNEKLFF. CDR3 nucleotides: TGTGCCAGTAGTATGACAGCCTCAACTAATGAAAAACTGTTTTTT.

The chain has TRBV5-4 and TRBJ2-2; TRBD2 matches at 12 bases. The V gene's germline CDR1 is SGHNT and CDR2 YYREEE (reference sequence). The CDR3 contains 17 residues. V was pared by 3 bases and J by 2 bases, with 5 bases of the junction left unmatched. CDR3 sequence reads: CASSSASGRANTGELFF. CDR3 nucleotide sequence: TGTGCCAGCAGCTCGGCTAGCGGGAGGGCCAACACCGGGGAGCTGTTTTTT. The full variable domain, rest sourced from reference TRBV5-4 and TRBJ2-2, is ETGVTQSPTHLIKTRGQQVTLRCSSQSGHNTVSWYQQALGQGPQFIFQYYREEENGRGNFPPRFSGLQFPNYSSELNVNALELDDSALYLCASSSASGRANTGELFFGEGSRLTVL.

This clone has only one observation. The rearrangement uses TRBV4-1 and TRBJ2-7; D is possibly TRBD1 (6 bases). There are 17 residues in the CDR3. Deletions cut 1 base from V and 3 bases from J, with 19 bases between. CDR1 is MGHRA and CDR2 is YSYEKL in the germline V gene. Here the CDR3 DNA reads TGCGCCAGCAGCCAAGTAATAGACACAGGGAGAAACTACGAGCAGTACTTC. This codes for CASSQVIDTGRNYEQYF.